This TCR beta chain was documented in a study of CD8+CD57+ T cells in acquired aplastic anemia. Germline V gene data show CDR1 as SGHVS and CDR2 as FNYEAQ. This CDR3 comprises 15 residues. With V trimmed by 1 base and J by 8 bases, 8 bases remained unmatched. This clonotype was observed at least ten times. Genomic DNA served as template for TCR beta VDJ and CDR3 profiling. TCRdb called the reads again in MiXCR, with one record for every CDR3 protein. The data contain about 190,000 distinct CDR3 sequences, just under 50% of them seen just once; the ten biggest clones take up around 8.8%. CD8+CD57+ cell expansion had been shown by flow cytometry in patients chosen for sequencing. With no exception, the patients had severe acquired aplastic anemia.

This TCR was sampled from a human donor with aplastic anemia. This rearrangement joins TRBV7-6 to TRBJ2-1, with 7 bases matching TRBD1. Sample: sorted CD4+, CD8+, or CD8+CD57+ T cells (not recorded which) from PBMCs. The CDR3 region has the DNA TGTGCCAGCAGCTTAGGACGACAGGGTAACGATGAGCAGTTCTTC. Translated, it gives CASSLGRQGNDEQFF.